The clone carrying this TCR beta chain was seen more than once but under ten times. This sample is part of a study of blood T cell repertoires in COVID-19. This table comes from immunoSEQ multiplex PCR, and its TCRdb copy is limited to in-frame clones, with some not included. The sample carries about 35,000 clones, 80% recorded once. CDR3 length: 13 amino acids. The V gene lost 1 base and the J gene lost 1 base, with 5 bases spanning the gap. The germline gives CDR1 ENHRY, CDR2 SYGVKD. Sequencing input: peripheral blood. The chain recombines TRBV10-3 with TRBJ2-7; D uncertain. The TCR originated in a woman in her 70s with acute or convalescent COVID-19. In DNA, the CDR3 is TGTGCCATCAGTGAGTTCTATTCCTACGAGCAGTACTTC. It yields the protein CAISEFYSYEQYF.